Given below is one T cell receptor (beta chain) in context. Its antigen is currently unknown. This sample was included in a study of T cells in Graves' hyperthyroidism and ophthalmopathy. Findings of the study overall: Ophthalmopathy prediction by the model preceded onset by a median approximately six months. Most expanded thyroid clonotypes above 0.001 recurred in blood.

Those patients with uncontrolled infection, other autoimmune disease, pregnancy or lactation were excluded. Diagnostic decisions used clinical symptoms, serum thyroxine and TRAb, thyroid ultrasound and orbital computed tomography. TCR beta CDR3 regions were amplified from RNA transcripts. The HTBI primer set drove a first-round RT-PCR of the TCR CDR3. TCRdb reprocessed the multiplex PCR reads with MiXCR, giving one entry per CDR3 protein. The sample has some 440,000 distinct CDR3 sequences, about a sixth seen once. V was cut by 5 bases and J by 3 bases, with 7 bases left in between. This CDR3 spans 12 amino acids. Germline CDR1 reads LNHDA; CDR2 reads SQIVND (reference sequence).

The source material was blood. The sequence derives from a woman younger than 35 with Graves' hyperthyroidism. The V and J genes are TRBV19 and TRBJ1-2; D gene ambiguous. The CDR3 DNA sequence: TGTGCCAGTAGTTTGGAATACTATGGCTACACCTTC. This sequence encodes CASSLEYYGYTF.